This T cell receptor beta chain originates from a study of T cell repertoires in cytomegalovirus infection. Study context: A matching HLA type, together with CMV infection, was signaled by public TCR beta signatures.

TCRdb reanalysed the reads using MiXCR and keeps one entry per CDR3 protein. Seen here are 480,000 or so distinct CDR3 sequences, approximately 11% observed once, and the top ten hold 9.5% to 13%. This clonotype was counted ten times or more. Its cognate antigen is unknown. Notes on the study in general: Dominant in the ex vivo response were TCR beta clonotypes restricted by HLA-C and specific for CMV.

Trimming removed 3 bases from V and 0 bases from J; junction bases left unmatched: 3. Germline V lookup: CDR1 KGHSH, CDR2 LQKENI. The CDR3 has 15 amino acids. This receptor was obtained from a human donor in good health (CMV status not recorded). Some clones in this sample may be carry-over from other donors' samples. Sequencing used PBMCs. The chain combines TRBV18 with TRBJ2-3, with 7 bases that match TRBD2. CDR3 DNA sequence: TGTGCCAGCTCACCCCTAGCGGAGAGCACAGATACGCAGTATTTT. Its translation: CASSPLAESTDTQYF.